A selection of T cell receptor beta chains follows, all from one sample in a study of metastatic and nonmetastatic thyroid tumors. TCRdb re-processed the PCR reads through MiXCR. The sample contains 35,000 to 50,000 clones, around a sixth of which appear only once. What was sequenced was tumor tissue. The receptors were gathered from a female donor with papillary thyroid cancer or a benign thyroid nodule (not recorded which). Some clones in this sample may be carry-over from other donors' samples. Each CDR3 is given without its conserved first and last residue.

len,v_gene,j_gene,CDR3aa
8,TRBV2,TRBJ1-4,ASRDERLF
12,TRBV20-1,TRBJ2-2,SAKPGPNTGELF
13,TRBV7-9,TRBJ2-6,ASRLAGAGANVLT
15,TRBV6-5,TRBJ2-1,ASSPKTSGRTYNEQF
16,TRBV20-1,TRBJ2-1,SARDLALAGEKYNEQF
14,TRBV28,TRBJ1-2,ASSSTQGQGNYGYT
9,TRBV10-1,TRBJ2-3,ASSVGDTQY
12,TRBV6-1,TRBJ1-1,ASRTGQDYTEAF
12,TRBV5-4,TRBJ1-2,ASSLALGGNGYT
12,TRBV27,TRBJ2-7,ASSLMAGGYEQY
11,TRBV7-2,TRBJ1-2,ASSLGTSYGYT
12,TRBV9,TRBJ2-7,ASSSRLAEAEQY
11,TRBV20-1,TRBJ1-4,SARARDGEKLF
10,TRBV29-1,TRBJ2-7,SVRWRSYEQY
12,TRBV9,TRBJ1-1,ASSAAVLNTEAF
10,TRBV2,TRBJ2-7,ASSELAYEQY
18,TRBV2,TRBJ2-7,AGSAPARLAVRPFAGEQY
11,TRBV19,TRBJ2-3,ASSITKTDTQY
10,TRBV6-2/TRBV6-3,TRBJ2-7,ASSSTDGEQY
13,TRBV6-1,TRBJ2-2,ASSMGQWNTAELF
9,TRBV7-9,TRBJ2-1,ASSLFDEQF
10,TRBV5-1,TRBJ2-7,ASSFDSYEHY
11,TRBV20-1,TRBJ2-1,SAIGPVYNEQF
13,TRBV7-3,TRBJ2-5,ASSFAGGAGETQY
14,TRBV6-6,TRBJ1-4,ASSYSQATTNEKLF
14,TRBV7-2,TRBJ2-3,ASSLVPGPSTDTQY
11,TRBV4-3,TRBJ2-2,ASSLTKSGELF
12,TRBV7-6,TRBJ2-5,ASSLAYTAETQY
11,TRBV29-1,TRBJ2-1,SALAGGLDEQF
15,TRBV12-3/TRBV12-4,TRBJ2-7,ASIPPTGLAVENEQY
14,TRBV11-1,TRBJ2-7,ASSLVATGAPREQY
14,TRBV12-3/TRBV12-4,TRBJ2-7,ASSLAPSGIYYEQY
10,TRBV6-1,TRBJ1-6,ASSAGNSPLH
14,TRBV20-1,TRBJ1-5,NAIPGQARSNQPQH
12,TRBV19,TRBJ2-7,ASSHGTSAYEQY
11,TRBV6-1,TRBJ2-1,ASRSSIFNEQF
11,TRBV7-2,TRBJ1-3,ASSVTGENTIY
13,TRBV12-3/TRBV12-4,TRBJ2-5,ASSFGQGTRETQY
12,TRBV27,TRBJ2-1,ASSGWGGYNEQS
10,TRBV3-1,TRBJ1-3,ASSRSGNTIY
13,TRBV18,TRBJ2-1,ASSPSEGSYNEQF
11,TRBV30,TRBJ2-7,ASLGRGHYEQY
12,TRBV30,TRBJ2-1,AWNRQGVRNEQF
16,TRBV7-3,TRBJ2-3,ASSLKRLGGLSTDTQY
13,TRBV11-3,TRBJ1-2,ASSLGPGMLDGYT
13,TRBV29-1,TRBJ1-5,SVVNRQDSNQPQH
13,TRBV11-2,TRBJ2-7,ASSLDRGRSYEQY
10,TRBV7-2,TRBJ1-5,ASSLYNQPQH
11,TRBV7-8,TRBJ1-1,ASSSPQGGPAF
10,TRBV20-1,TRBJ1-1,SADRMNTEAF
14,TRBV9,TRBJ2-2,ASSGRGRLSTGEPF
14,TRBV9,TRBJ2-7,ASSVGLGGSFYEQY
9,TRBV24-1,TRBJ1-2,ATATNYGYT
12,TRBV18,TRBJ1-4,ASSPPSGGEKLF
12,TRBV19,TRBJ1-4,ASSMRQHNEKLF
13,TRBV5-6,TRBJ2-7,ASSSWTSGFYEQY
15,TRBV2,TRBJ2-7,ASSALSWGGETYEQY